This TCR beta chain was identified during a study of OX40 agonist ivuxolimab in advanced cancers. Study-level background: Ivuxolimab, an agonist antibody against OX40 (CD134), was given to patients.

At baseline, cycle 4 day 1, and cycle 7 day 1, blood was sampled. Germline assignment: CDR1 KGHSH and CDR2 LQKENI. V dropped 2 bases and J dropped 8 bases, with 7 bases sitting between them. The CDR3 runs to 13 residues. This table comes from immunoSEQ multiplex PCR, and its TCRdb copy is limited to in-frame clones, with some not included. Of tens of thousands of clones in the sample, 83% were seen once. The sequencing here drew on CD4+ or CD8+ T cells sorted from blood, taken in a trial of the OX40 agonist ivuxolimab. V is TRBV18 and J is TRBJ1-6; D is ambiguous. The receptor was isolated from an adult with an advanced solid tumor such as melanoma, head and neck, liver or kidney cancer. The DNA for the CDR3 is TGTGCCAGCTCACCAATCGGAGATTCACCCCTCCACTTT. Amino acids: CASSPIGDSPLHF.